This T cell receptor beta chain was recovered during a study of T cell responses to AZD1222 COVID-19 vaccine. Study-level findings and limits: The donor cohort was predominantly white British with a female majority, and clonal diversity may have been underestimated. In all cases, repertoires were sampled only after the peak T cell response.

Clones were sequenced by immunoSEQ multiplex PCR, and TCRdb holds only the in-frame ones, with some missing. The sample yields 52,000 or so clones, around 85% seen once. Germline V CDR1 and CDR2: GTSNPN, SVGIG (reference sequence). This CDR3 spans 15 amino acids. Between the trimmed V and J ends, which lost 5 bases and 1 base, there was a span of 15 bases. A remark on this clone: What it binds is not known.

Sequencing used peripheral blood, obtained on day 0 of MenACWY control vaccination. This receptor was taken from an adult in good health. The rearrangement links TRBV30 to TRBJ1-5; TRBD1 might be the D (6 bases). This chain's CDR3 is CAWWGGLKSNQPQHF. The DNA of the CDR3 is TGTGCCTGGTGGGGGGGGCTTAAGAGCAATCAGCCCCAGCATTTT.